The present TCR beta chain was sequenced within a study of cytomegalovirus exposure and HLA in healthy donors. Germline V gene lookup returns CDR1 SGDLS and CDR2 YYNGEE. The CDR3 consists of 13 residues. V lost 0 bases and J lost 5, with 9 bases in between. The PCR was carried out with 60 Vbeta primers and 13 Jbeta primers. TCRdb's copy holds only in-frame clones and misses some; the assay was immunoSEQ multiplex PCR. In the table there are over 65,000 clones, roughly 73% of which are singletons. The clonotype was recovered from a man in his forties in good health and CMV-seronegative. The chain employs TRBV9 and TRBJ2-7; tentatively, D is TRBD2 (6 bases). The sample comprised PBMCs. As DNA, the CDR3 is TGTGCCAGCAGCGTAGAGGAGCGGGACGAGCAGTACTTC. Its translation is CASSVEERDEQYF.